These 12 T cell receptor beta chains share one sample of origin, sequenced in a study of a mutant IDH1 vaccine in newly diagnosed glioma. Time point defined: baseline, week 1 (first vaccination visit). This sample's treatment: pre-vaccination baseline after standard-of-care therapy. The table came from immunoSEQ multiplex PCR; TCRdb's copy has only in-frame clones and leaves some out. The sample consists of around 89,000 clones, about four fifths of them appearing once. Specimen: PBMCs, collected from a glioma patient treated with radiotherapy, temozolomide or both. These receptors were obtained from a woman in her fifties or sixties with glioma.

The genes are TRBV5-1 and TRBJ1-1; D remains ambiguous. Germline V lookup: CDR1 SGHRS, CDR2 YFSETQ. V lost 6 bases to trimming and J lost 6 bases, with 21 bases between them. This CDR3 has 15 amino acids. CDR3 residues: CASNPGSLNLAEAFF. CDR3 DNA: TGCGCCAGCAATCCAGGCAGCCTGAATTTGGCTGAAGCTTTCTTT.

The table lists this clone with a few counts. Other DNA sequences within the sample encode an identical CDR3. The CDR3 nucleotides are TGTGCCAGCAGCGCCGGACCCTACGAGCAGTACTTC. Its translation: CASSAGPYEQYF. This chain links TRBV9 with TRBJ2-7; D call uncertain. V lost 3 bases to trimming and J lost 2 bases, with 6 bases between them. The CDR3 runs 12 residues. Germline CDR1 is SGDLS and CDR2 is YYNGEE.

This clone was observed once. The chain combines TRBV6-6 with TRBJ1-5; 7 bases align to TRBD1. Germline CDR1 MNHNY, CDR2 SVGAGI (reference sequence). The V and J ends lost 6 bases and 3 bases, in that order; junction bases with no gene match: 8. CDR3 length: 15 amino acids. CDR3 sequence reads: CASSRGGQANQPQHF. The CDR3 bases are TGTGCCAGCAGCCGGGGCGGACAGGCCAATCAGCCCCAGCATTTT.

V is TRBV6-6 and J is TRBJ2-2; 8 positions match TRBD1. With V trimmed by 8 bases and J by 5 bases, 4 bases remained unmatched. Looked up from germline, CDR1 is MNHNY and CDR2 is SVGAGI (reference sequence). The CDR3 length is 13 residues. The CDR3 reads CASSGGRTGELFF. The CDR3 DNA follows: TGTGCCAGCTCAGGGGGCCGGACCGGGGAGCTGTTTTTT.

The chain recombines TRBV9 with TRBJ2-2; 12 positions agree with TRBD2. The CDR3 spans 15 residues. CDR1 SGDLS and CDR2 YYNGEE come from the germline V gene. The V and J ends lost 4 bases and 7 bases, in that order; junction bases with no gene match: 5. CDR3 nucleotide sequence: TGTGCCAGCAGCCCAAGGACTAGCGGGAACGGGGAGCTGTTTTTT. This sequence encodes CASSPRTSGNGELFF.

The V gene is TRBV27, the J gene TRBJ1-1; D unclear. Germline assignment: CDR1 MNHEY and CDR2 SMNVEV (reference sequence). V lost 8 bases and J 0 bases, leaving 19 bases between the germline ends. The CDR3 length is 16 residues. CDR3 sequence (DNA): TGTGCCAGCTACGACACGAAAGCGCTCATGAACACTGAAGCTTTCTTT. This gives the protein CASYDTKALMNTEAFF.

The V and J genes are TRBV5-4 and TRBJ1-2; weak D call: TRBD1 (5 bases). In germline, CDR1 is SGHNT, CDR2 YYREEE (reference sequence). The V and J ends lost 3 bases and 5 bases respectively, with 17 bases between them. The length of the CDR3 is 15 residues. CDR3 residues: CASSSLSGMTYGYTF. The CDR3 DNA sequence: TGTGCCAGCAGCTCCTTGTCAGGGATGACTTATGGCTACACCTTC.

The chain carries TRBV7-2 and TRBJ2-1, with a possible D match to TRBD1 (8 bases). Trimming cost V 1 base and J 5 bases, with 12 bases left between them. The CDR3 covers 15 residues. Germline assignment: CDR1 SGHTA and CDR2 FQGNSA. DNA of the CDR3: TGTGCCAGCAGCTTAGACAGGGGGGGGAACAATGAGCAGTTCTTC. Translating gives CASSLDRGGNNEQFF.

V gene TRBV5-1 combines with J gene TRBJ1-2, with 10 bases matching TRBD1. This CDR3 is 15 amino acids long. Germline V gene sequence: CDR1 SGHRS, CDR2 YFSETQ. V lost 4 bases to trimming and J lost 2 bases; unmatched junction nucleotides: 5. The CDR3 DNA follows: TGCGCCAGCAGCGACCGACAGGGGGCAAACTATGGCTACACCTTC. Amino acid sequence: CASSDRQGANYGYTF.

This clone was counted between two and nine times. The gene calls are TRBV5-1 and TRBJ2-1, with D perhaps TRBD2 (6 bases). Trimming removed 4 bases from V and 4 bases from J, with 12 bases in between. Looked up from germline, CDR1 is SGHRS and CDR2 is YFSETQ. There are 14 residues in the CDR3. CDR3 nucleotides: TGCGCCAGCAGCAGCGGGTCCCAGTACAATGAGCAGTTCTTC. Its translation is CASSSGSQYNEQFF. The full variable domain, completed using reference TRBV5-1 and TRBJ2-1, is KAGVTQTPRYLIKTRGQQVTLSCSPISGHRSVSWYQQTPGQGLQFLFEYFSETQRNKGNFPGRFSGRQFSNSRSEMNVSTLELGDSALYLCASSSGSQYNEQFFGPGTRLTVL.

V and J are TRBV6-1 and TRBJ2-5; D ambiguous. The CDR3 consists of 17 residues. V lost 2 bases to trimming and J lost 2 bases, with 18 bases between them. The germline V gene encodes CDR1 MNHNS and CDR2 SASEGT. The CDR3 DNA follows: TGTGCCAGCAGTGAACCTCAGTTAAGACGCACGCAAGAGACCCAGTACTTC. Protein sequence: CASSEPQLRRTQETQYF.

This clone was observed a few times. V is TRBV28 and J is TRBJ1-1; TRBD1 matches 7 bases. With V trimmed by 5 bases and J by 6 bases, 9 bases remained unmatched. The CDR3 length is 14 residues. CDR1 is MDHEN, CDR2 SYDVKM, per germline. CDR3 loop: CASSPHRQGAEAFF. The DNA of the CDR3 is TGTGCCAGCAGTCCCCACCGACAGGGCGCTGAAGCTTTCTTT. The variable domain in full, completed from reference TRBV28 and TRBJ1-1, reads DVKVTQSSRYLVKRTGEKVFLECVQDMDHENMFWYRQDPGLGLRLIYFSYDVKMKEKGDIPEGYSVSREKKERFSLILESASTNQTSMYLCASSPHRQGAEAFFGQGTRLTVV.